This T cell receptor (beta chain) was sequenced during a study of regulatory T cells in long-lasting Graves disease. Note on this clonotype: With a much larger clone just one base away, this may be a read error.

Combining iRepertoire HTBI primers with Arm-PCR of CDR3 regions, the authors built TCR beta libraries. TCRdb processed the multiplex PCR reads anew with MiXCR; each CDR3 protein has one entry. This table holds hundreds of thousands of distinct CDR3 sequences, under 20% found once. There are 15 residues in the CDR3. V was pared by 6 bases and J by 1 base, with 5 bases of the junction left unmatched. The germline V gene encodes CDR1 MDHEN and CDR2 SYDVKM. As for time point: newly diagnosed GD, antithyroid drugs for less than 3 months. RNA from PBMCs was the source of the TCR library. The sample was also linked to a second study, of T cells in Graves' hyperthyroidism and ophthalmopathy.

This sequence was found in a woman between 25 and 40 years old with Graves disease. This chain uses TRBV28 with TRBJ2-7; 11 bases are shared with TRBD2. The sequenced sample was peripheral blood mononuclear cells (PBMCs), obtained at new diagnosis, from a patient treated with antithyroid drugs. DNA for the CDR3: TGTGCCAGCAGATCCTGGACTAGCGGGTCCTACGAGCAGTACTTC. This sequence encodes CASRSWTSGSYEQYF.